This TCR beta chain was observed in a study of blood T cell repertoires in COVID-19. Study-level background: Acute and convalescent COVID-19 samples came from the United States, Italy and Spain. The analysed material was cDNA or gDNA that came from T cells, B-cell-depleted T cells, or PBMCs.

Methods used by the authors: Estimation of nucleated cell counts was performed using reference gene primer amplification. Only in-frame clones appear in the TCRdb table, and some are missing; sequencing was by immunoSEQ multiplex PCR. The V and J calls and clone size are taken from that table; D and trimming were inferred from the DNA. The top ten hold 6.8% of the sample, which has 100,000 to 130,000 clones, approximately 90% seen once. The TCR was taken from a man aged 45-60 years with active or convalescent COVID-19. Sequenced material: peripheral blood.

CDR3 in DNA: TGTGCCAGCAGCGTAGGCGGGACTCAAGAGACCCAGTACTTC. Its translation is CASSVGGTQETQYF. V is TRBV9 and J is TRBJ2-5; D might be TRBD2 (6 bases). V lost 0 bases to trimming and J lost 2 bases, with 8 bases between them. CDR1 SGDLS and CDR2 YYNGEE come from the germline V gene. The CDR3 is 14 amino acids.